Sequencing of this T cell receptor beta chain was carried out in a study of shared clonotypes between healthy human individuals. Data came from immunoSEQ multiplex PCR; TCRdb stores just in-frame clones and leaves some out. The data contain some 2.3 million clones, approximately 95% of them seen just once; the ten biggest clones take up about 0.39%. Looked up from germline, CDR1 is SGHTA and CDR2 is FQGNSA. This CDR3 is 12 amino acids long. Deletions cut 5 bases from V and 7 bases from J, with 12 bases between. The chain has TRBV7-2 and TRBJ2-7, with D uncertain. Material for sequencing was naive CD4+ T cells from PBMCs. Sample subset: CD45RA+ positively selected. The sequence was collected from a man younger than 30 in good health. Some clones in this sample may be carry-over from other donors' samples. Here the CDR3 reads CASSEARREQYF. The CDR3 nucleotides are TGTGCCAGCAGCGAAGCCCGGCGAGAGCAGTACTTC.